The 19 T cell receptor beta chains below were found in one sample sequenced in a study of PD-L1 blockade in urothelial cancer. The time point denotes: peripheral blood 6 weeks after treatment start. Generated by immunoSEQ multiplex PCR, the TCRdb table keeps only in-frame clones and is missing some. The data show around 120,000 clones, around nine tenths seen once. The specimen comprised PBMCs, sampled around atezolizumab (anti-PD-L1) treatment. Receptor source: a man in his sixties with urothelial cancer.

The chain employs TRBV16 and TRBJ2-7; no clear D gene. This CDR3 has 12 amino acids. Trimming left V 6 bases short and J 3 bases short, with 9 bases between. CDR1 and CDR2 (germline): KGHSY, FQNENV. CDR3 bases: TGTGCCAGCAGTCAGCAGGTCTACGAGCAGTACTTC. It specifies CASSQQVYEQYF.

The CDR3 nucleotides read TGCGCCAGCAGTGAGGGGGGGCTAGCGGAGAGCTCCTACAATGAGCAGTTCTTC. This encodes CASSEGGLAESSYNEQFF. This chain joins TRBV10-1 and TRBJ2-1; TRBD2 is a possible D gene (7 bases). Per the germline V gene, CDR1 is WNHNN and CDR2 is SYGVQD (reference sequence). The CDR3 extends over 18 amino acids. The V gene lost 2 bases and the J gene lost 0 bases, with 17 bases spanning the gap.

The V and J genes are TRBV6-5 and TRBJ2-7; D not certain. The germline V gene encodes CDR1 MNHEY and CDR2 SVGAGI. V shed 3 bases and J shed 8 bases, with 17 bases lying between them. The CDR3 totals 14 residues. CDR3 nucleotide sequence: TGTGCCAGCAGTTATTCCCAGGCCTCAGGCAAGCAGTACTTC. Protein product: CASSYSQASGKQYF.

This clone was observed once. The chain carries TRBV6-1 and TRBJ2-5; D is ambiguous. The germline CDR1 and CDR2 sequences are MNHNS and SASEGT. CDR3 length: 13 amino acids. V shed 1 base and J shed 4 bases, with 7 bases lying between them. The CDR3 region has the DNA TGTGCCAGCAGTGAAGTACAAATAGAGACCCAGTACTTC. This encodes CASSEVQIETQYF.

This clone was detected a few times. The rearrangement uses TRBV14 and TRBJ2-1; tentatively, D is TRBD2 (6 bases). This CDR3 comprises 14 residues. Germline values: CDR1 SGHDN, CDR2 FVKESK. Trimming cost V 1 base and J 10 bases, with 14 bases left between them. CDR3 amino acids: CASSQGGTGGEQFF. CDR3 bases: TGTGCCAGCAGCCAAGGCGGGACGGGCGGGGAGCAGTTCTTC.

This rearrangement joins TRBV28 to TRBJ1-3; no clear D. Germline V gene lookup returns CDR1 MDHEN and CDR2 SYDVKM. V was cut by 6 bases and J by 0 bases, with 18 bases left in between. The length of the CDR3 is 17 residues. The CDR3 reads CASSSAGWGDSGNTIYF. CDR3 DNA: TGTGCCAGCAGCTCCGCCGGGTGGGGAGACTCTGGAAACACCATATATTTT. Full variable domain (remainder filled in from reference TRBV28 and TRBJ1-3): DVKVTQSSRYLVKRTGEKVFLECVQDMDHENMFWYRQDPGLGLRLIYFSYDVKMKEKGDIPEGYSVSREKKERFSLILESASTNQTSMYLCASSSAGWGDSGNTIYFGEGSWLTVV.

The chain links TRBV27 to TRBJ2-3; D is unclear. Trimming removed 7 bases from V and 3 bases from J, with 11 bases in between. The germline gives CDR1 MNHEY, CDR2 SMNVEV (reference sequence). The CDR3 loop spans 13 amino acids. The CDR3 DNA is TGTGCCAGCACTGAGGAAATTACAGATACGCAGTATTTT. Translating it yields CASTEEITDTQYF.

The genes are TRBV5-6 and TRBJ1-2; D unclear. The germline V gene encodes CDR1 SGHDT and CDR2 YYEEEE. The CDR3 extends over 14 amino acids. V was cut by 2 bases and J by 3 bases, with 11 bases left in between. CDR3 DNA: TGTGCCAGCAGCTTTGGCAGGCGGGACTATGGCTACACCTTC. Translated: CASSFGRRDYGYTF.

V is TRBV10-3 and J is TRBJ1-5; 7 bases agree with TRBD1. The CDR3 is 13 amino acids. V lost 6 bases to trimming and J lost 6 bases; unmatched junction nucleotides: 5. Germline CDR1 reads ENHRY; CDR2 reads SYGVKD. The CDR3 reads CAIRTGWGQPQHF. The CDR3 DNA reads as TGTGCCATCAGGACAGGGTGGGGTCAGCCCCAGCATTTT.

The rearrangement joins TRBV9 to TRBJ2-2; D possibly corresponds to TRBD2 (6 bases). The CDR3 is 15 residues long. Germline V CDR1 and CDR2: SGDLS, YYNGEE. Trimming cost V 1 base and J 6 bases, with 13 bases left between them. CDR3 residues: CASSVLTSLAGELFF. The DNA of the CDR3 is TGTGCCAGCAGCGTACTGACTAGTCTCGCCGGGGAGCTGTTTTTT.

This chain links TRBV6-1 with TRBJ2-1; 10 nucleotides match TRBD2. The ends lost 4 bases at V and 4 bases at J; junction bases unmatched: 7. CDR1 and CDR2 (germline): MNHNS, SASEGT. There are 16 residues in the CDR3. CDR3 DNA: TGTGCCAGCAGTGTATTACTAGCGGGGACATACAATGAGCAGTTCTTC. Protein: CASSVLLAGTYNEQFF.

This clone appeared once. The V call is TRBV4-1, the J call TRBJ1-2; no firm D call. Germline V gene data show CDR1 as MGHRA and CDR2 as YSYEKL. This CDR3 has 11 residues. The V gene lost 0 bases and the J gene lost 8 bases, with 4 bases spanning the gap. The CDR3 spells CASSQDLGYTF. The CDR3 DNA reads TGCGCCAGCAGCCAAGATCTCGGCTACACCTTC.

The chain joins TRBV11-3 to TRBJ2-7, with 9 bases that match TRBD1. The CDR3 loop spans 15 amino acids. V lost 1 base to trimming and J lost 2 bases; unmatched junction nucleotides: 3. Looked up from germline, CDR1 is SGHNT and CDR2 is YENEEA. The CDR3 spells CASSLGNRGPYEQYF. The DNA of the CDR3 is TGTGCCAGCAGCTTAGGGAACAGGGGGCCCTACGAGCAGTACTTC.

This sequence joins TRBV19 and TRBJ2-7; 11 nucleotides line up with TRBD2. Germline CDR1 reads LNHDA; CDR2 reads SQIVND (reference sequence). This CDR3 region has 17 residues. V was clipped by 1 base and J by 0 bases; unmatched bases: 5. The CDR3 DNA is TGTGCCAGTAGTATAGGACTAGCGGGGACCAGCTCCTACGAGCAGTACTTC. The encoded protein is CASSIGLAGTSSYEQYF.

The chain recombines TRBV18 with TRBJ1-5; D is possibly TRBD1 (5 bases). Germline assignment: CDR1 KGHSH and CDR2 LQKENI. The germline V and J ends were trimmed by 2 bases and 4 bases, with 6 bases remaining between them. This CDR3 is built from 13 residues. This CDR3 reads CASSPGQNQPQHF. CDR3 in DNA: TGTGCCAGCTCACCAGGACAAAATCAGCCCCAGCATTTT. Full variable domain (missing parts from reference TRBV18 and TRBJ1-5): NAGVMQNPRHLVRRRGQEARLRCSPMKGHSHVYWYRQLPEEGLKFMVYLQKENIIDESGMPKERFSAEFPKEGPSILRIQQVVRGDSAAYFCASSPGQNQPQHFGDGTRLSIL.

The chain is built from TRBV11-3 and TRBJ2-3, with 7 bases lining up with TRBD1. With 1 base clipped from V and 6 bases from J, the junction kept 7 bases outside the gene matches. The CDR3 has 15 residues. Germline CDR1 is SGHNT and CDR2 is YENEEA. The CDR3 spells CASSLGVQGEDTQYF. Written as DNA, the CDR3 is TGTGCCAGCAGCTTAGGAGTCCAGGGGGAGGATACGCAGTATTTT.

This chain links TRBV7-9 with TRBJ2-7; the D is unclear. The CDR3 extends over 12 amino acids. Trimming removed 5 bases from V and 7 bases from J, with 12 bases in between. CDR1 is SEHNR, CDR2 FQNEAQ, per germline (reference sequence). The CDR3 sequence is CASSRSVWEQYF. The CDR3 nucleotides read TGTGCCAGCAGCCGGTCGGTGTGGGAGCAGTACTTC.

V gene TRBV6-1 combines with J gene TRBJ1-3; D not certain. V dropped 1 base and J dropped 0 bases, with 10 bases sitting between them. CDR1 and CDR2 from the germline V gene are MNHNS and SASEGT. The CDR3 runs to 16 residues. The CDR3: CASSEGAGFSGNTIYF. DNA for the CDR3: TGTGCCAGCAGTGAAGGGGCGGGGTTCTCTGGAAACACCATATATTTT.

The CDR3 region is CASSLAGGRFSTDTQYF. The CDR3 DNA follows: TGCGCCAGCAGCTTAGCGGGGGGGAGATTTAGCACAGATACGCAGTATTTT. J is TRBJ2-3 and V is TRBV5-1; TRBD2 aligns across 10 bases. Germline lookup yields CDR1 SGHRS and CDR2 YFSETQ. This CDR3 comprises 17 residues. J was trimmed by 0 bases and V by 2 bases; bases with no gene match: 6.